These 12 T cell receptor beta chains share one sample of origin, sequenced in a study of vaccination effects on CD4 cells after COVID-19. Clones were sequenced by immunoSEQ multiplex PCR, and TCRdb holds only the in-frame ones, with some missing. The profile shows under 70,000 clones, more than 75% of them singletons. Pools of viral peptides were used by the ViraFEST assay to expand antigen-specific CD4+ T cells ahead of sequencing. Investigators separated out CD4+ T cells once around 10 days of culture had passed. Between March and December 2020, the person had a SARS-CoV-2 infection that PCR confirmed. These receptors' targets are unknown. Sequenced material: CD4+ T cells from PBMCs cultured with HIV peptides, taken before COVID-19 vaccination. Subset here: HIV-1 Nef peptide pool negative control/reference culture. These receptors came from a human donor who had a prior SARS-CoV-2 infection.

This clone was seen just once. This chain uses TRBV7-9 with TRBJ2-7, with a possible D match to TRBD2 (5 bases). Germline CDR1 and CDR2: SEHNR and FQNEAQ (reference sequence). The V and J ends lost 2 bases and 4 bases respectively, with 15 bases between them. This CDR3 contains 15 residues. CDR3 bases: TGTGCCAGCAGCTTAAGATCGAGCGGAACATACGAGCAGTACTTC. It is translated as CASSLRSSGTYEQYF. Combining the CDR3 with reference TRBV7-9 and TRBJ2-7 gives the whole variable domain DTGVSQNPRHKITKRGQNVTFRCDPISEHNRLYWYRQTLGQGPEFLTYFQNEAQLEKSRLLSDRFSAERPKGSFSTLEIQRTEQGDSAMYLCASSLRSSGTYEQYFGPGTRLTVT.

J is TRBJ2-6 and V is TRBV2, with 7 bases lining up with TRBD1. J was trimmed by 2 bases and V by 5 bases; bases with no gene match: 3. The V gene's germline CDR1 is SNHLY and CDR2 FYNNEI. The CDR3 covers 15 residues. The CDR3 DNA reads as TGTGCCAGCAGTACCGACAGGGCTGGGGCCAACGTCCTGACTTTC. Translating it yields CASSTDRAGANVLTF.

This chain connects TRBV24-1 to TRBJ1-3, with D maybe TRBD1 (6 bases). Germline CDR1 KGHDR, CDR2 SFDVKD. Trimming removed 0 bases at V and 1 base at J, with 15 bases between. This CDR3 region has 18 residues. Written as DNA, the CDR3 is TGTGCCACCAGTGATTTGGCGGACAGTGGTTTTTCTGGAAACACCATATATTTT. This gives the protein CATSDLADSGFSGNTIYF.

The chain recombines TRBV7-9 with TRBJ2-1; 7 bases align to TRBD2. With V trimmed by 3 bases and J by 10 bases, 9 bases remained unmatched. The CDR3 contains 14 residues. In germline, CDR1 is SEHNR, CDR2 FQNEAQ (reference sequence). The CDR3 loop is CASSFLTAGYEQFF. The CDR3 DNA follows: TGTGCCAGCAGCTTTCTGACAGCGGGGTACGAGCAGTTCTTC.

V gene TRBV27 combines with J gene TRBJ2-7; D is unresolved. The CDR3 totals 15 residues. Trimming stripped 5 bases from V and 2 bases from J, with 16 bases between. Germline V gene sequence: CDR1 MNHEY, CDR2 SMNVEV (reference sequence). CDR3 protein: CASSDKTTRPYEQYF. The CDR3 DNA follows: TGTGCCAGCAGTGACAAAACAACCAGGCCCTACGAGCAGTACTTC.

There are a few counts of this clone. The chain has TRBV9 and TRBJ2-3, with 15 positions matching TRBD2. CDR3 length: 20 residues. Germline-derived CDR1 and CDR2 are SGDLS and YYNGEE. The ends lost 3 bases at V and 1 base at J; junction bases unmatched: 12. CDR3 nucleotide sequence: TGTGCCAGCAGCGCGAGCGGACTAGCGGGAGGGGAGGGTGGCACAGATACGCAGTATTTT. Protein product: CASSASGLAGGEGGTDTQYF. Variable domain in full (rest from reference TRBV9 and TRBJ2-3): DSGVTQTPKHLITATGQRVTLRCSPRSGDLSVYWYQQSLDQGLQFLIQYYNGEERAKGNILERFSAQQFPDLHSELNLSSLELGDSALYFCASSASGLAGGEGGTDTQYFGPGTRLTVL.

The genes are TRBV5-1 and TRBJ2-7, with 10 bases identical to TRBD2. Per germline, CDR1 SGHRS and CDR2 YFSETQ. This CDR3 spans 15 amino acids. V dropped 2 bases and J dropped 4; count of bases not matched to a gene: 6. The CDR3 protein is CASSLSSGRRYEQYF. CDR3 in DNA: TGCGCCAGCAGCTTAAGTAGCGGGAGGCGGTACGAGCAGTACTTC.

The chain links TRBV6-5 to TRBJ1-2, with D unresolved. The CDR3 loop spans 13 amino acids. Deletions cut 7 bases from V and 2 bases from J, with 11 bases between. Germline CDR1 reads MNHEY; CDR2 reads SVGAGI. CDR3 region: CASKMLANYGYTF. CDR3 sequence (DNA): TGTGCCAGCAAAATGTTGGCCAACTATGGCTACACCTTC.

The chain joins TRBV6-1 to TRBJ1-1; D might be TRBD1 (6 bases). The CDR3 sequence is 14 residues long. Germline CDR1 MNHNS, CDR2 SASEGT. Trimming pared 2 bases from V and 7 bases from J, leaving 14 bases between. CDR3 DNA: TGTGCCAGCAGTGAACGTCAGGGGCCTTATGAAGCTTTCTTT. Protein product: CASSERQGPYEAFF.

The chain uses TRBV3-1 (or the pseudogene TRBV3-2) and TRBJ2-7, with TRBD2 matching over 9 bases. There are 15 residues in the CDR3. Trimming removed 3 bases from V and 6 bases from J; junction bases left unmatched: 9. Germline V CDR1 and CDR2: LGHDT, YNNKEL (reference sequence). CDR3 residues: CASSQPGGGAVEQYF. The CDR3 nucleotides are TGTGCCAGCAGCCAGCCGGGCGGGGGGGCTGTCGAGCAGTACTTC.

This rearrangement joins TRBV7-6 to TRBJ1-3; 10 bases fit TRBD1. CDR1 is SGHVS, CDR2 FNYEAQ, per germline. V was clipped by 4 bases and J by 0 bases; unmatched bases: 12. The CDR3 runs 19 residues. CDR3 nucleotides: TGTGCCAGCAGCTCCTTAAAGGACAGGGGGACCCTCTCTGGAAACACCATATATTTT. Its translation is CASSSLKDRGTLSGNTIYF.

The chain couples TRBV10-3 to TRBJ1-5, with 7 bases fitting TRBD1. The CDR3 runs 13 residues. Trimming at V came to 11 bases and at J to 4 bases, leaving 8 bases not matched to a gene. Per germline, CDR1 ENHRY and CDR2 SYGVKD. This CDR3 is CASGTVSNQPQHF. The CDR3 DNA reads TGTGCCTCGGGGACAGTTTCAAATCAGCCCCAGCATTTT.